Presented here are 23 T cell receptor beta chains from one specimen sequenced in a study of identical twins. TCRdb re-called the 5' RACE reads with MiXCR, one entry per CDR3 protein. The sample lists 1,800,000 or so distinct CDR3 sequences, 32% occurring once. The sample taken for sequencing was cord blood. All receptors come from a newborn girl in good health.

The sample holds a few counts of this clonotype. The CDR3 loop reads CSAVPSGSPRSQYF. In DNA form, the CDR3 reads TGCAGTGCTGTCCCTAGCGGGAGCCCTAGGTCGCAGTACTTC. The chain employs TRBV20-1 and TRBJ2-5; 10 nucleotides agree with TRBD2. CDR3 length equals 14 residues. V dropped 5 bases and J dropped 11; count of bases not matched to a gene: 14. CDR1 DFQATT and CDR2 SNEGSKA come from the germline V gene (reference sequence).

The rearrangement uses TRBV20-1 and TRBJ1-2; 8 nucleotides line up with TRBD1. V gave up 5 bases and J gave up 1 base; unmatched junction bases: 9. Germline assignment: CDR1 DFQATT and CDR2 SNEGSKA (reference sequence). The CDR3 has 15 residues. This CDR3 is CSARRTGGGNYGYTF. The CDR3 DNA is TGCAGTGCTCGAAGAACAGGGGGTGGTAACTATGGCTACACCTTC.

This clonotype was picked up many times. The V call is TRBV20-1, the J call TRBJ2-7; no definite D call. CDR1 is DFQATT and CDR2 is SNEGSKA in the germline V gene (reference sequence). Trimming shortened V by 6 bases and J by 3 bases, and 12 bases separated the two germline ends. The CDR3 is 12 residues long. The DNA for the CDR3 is TGCAGTGCCGTATCCTCGCTCTACGAGCAGTACTTC. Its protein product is CSAVSSLYEQYF.

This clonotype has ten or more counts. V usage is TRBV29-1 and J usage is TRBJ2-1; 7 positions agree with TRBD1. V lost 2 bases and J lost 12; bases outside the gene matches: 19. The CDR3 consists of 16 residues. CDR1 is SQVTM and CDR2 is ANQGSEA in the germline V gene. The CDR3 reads CSVEPLQGIVLVWQFF. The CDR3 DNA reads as TGCAGCGTTGAACCTTTACAGGGGATAGTTTTGGTGTGGCAGTTCTTC.

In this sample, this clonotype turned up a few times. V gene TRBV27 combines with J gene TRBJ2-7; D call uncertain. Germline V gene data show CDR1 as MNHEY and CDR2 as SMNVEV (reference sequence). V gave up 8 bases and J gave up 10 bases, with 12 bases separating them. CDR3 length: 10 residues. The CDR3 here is CASPSRIQYF. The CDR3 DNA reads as TGTGCCAGCCCTTCTAGAATACAGTACTTC.

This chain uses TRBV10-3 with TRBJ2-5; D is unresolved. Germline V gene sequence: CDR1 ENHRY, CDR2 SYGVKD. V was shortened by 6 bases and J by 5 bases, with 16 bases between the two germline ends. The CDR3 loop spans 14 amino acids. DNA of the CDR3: TGTGCCATCAGCCCCGCTAGTAGTAGCGAGACCCAGTACTTC. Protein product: CAISPASSSETQYF.

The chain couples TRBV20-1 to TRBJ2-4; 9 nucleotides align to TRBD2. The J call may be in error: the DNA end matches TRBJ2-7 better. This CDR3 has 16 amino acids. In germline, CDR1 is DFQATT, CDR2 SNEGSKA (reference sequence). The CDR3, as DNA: TGCAGTGCTAGAGACCCTGAACTAGCGGGTCCCTACGAGCAGTACTTC. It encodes CSARDPELAGPYEQYF.

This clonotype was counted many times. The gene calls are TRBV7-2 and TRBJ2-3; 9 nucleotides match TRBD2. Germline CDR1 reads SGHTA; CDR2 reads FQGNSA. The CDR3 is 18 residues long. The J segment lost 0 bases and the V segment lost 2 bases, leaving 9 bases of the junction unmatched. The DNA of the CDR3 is TGTGCCAGCAGCTTAAGTCGTCCTAGCGGGATAAGCACAGATACGCAGTATTTT. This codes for CASSLSRPSGISTDTQYF. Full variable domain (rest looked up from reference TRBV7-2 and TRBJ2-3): GAGVSQSPSNKVTEKGKDVELRCDPISGHTALYWYRQSLGQGLEFLIYFQGNSAPDKSGLPSDRFSAERTGGSVSTLTIQRTQQEDSAVYLCASSLSRPSGISTDTQYFGPGTRLTVL.

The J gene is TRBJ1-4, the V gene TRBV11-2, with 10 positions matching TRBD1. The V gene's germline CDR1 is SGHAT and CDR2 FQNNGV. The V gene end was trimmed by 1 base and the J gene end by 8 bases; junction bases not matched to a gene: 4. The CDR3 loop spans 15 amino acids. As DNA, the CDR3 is TGTGCCAGCAGCTTAGTGACAGGGGGCGCGGAAAAACTGTTTTTT. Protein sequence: CASSLVTGGAEKLFF.

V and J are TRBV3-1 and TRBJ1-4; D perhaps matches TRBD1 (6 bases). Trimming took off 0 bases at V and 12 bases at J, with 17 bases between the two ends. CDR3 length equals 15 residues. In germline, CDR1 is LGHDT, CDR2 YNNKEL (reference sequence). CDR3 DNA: TGTGCCAGCAGCCAAGAGCAGGGCGAGGGGGAAGAACTGTTTTTT. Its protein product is CASSQEQGEGEELFF.

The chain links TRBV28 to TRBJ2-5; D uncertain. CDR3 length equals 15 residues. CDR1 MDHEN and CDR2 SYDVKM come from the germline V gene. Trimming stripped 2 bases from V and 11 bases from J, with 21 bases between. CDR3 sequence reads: CASSLTHLLDNEQYF. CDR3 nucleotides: TGTGCCAGCAGTTTAACGCACCTCCTTGACAATGAGCAGTACTTC.

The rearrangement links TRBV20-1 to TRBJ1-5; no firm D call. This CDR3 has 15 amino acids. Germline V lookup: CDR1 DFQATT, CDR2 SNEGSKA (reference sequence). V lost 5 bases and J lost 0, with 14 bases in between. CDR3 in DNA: TGCAGTGCTCAACAGAGGGCTATTAGCAATCAGCCCCAGCATTTT. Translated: CSAQQRAISNQPQHF.

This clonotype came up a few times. The CDR3 region has the DNA TGTGCCAGCAGTGGGGACAGTCTGAACACTGAAGCTTTCTTT. Amino acid sequence: CASSGDSLNTEAFF. The J gene is TRBJ1-1, the V gene TRBV27; 7 nucleotides align to TRBD1. V shed 5 bases and J 0 bases; nucleotides not matched to a gene: 3. Germline lookup yields CDR1 MNHEY and CDR2 SMNVEV (reference sequence). The CDR3 totals 14 residues.

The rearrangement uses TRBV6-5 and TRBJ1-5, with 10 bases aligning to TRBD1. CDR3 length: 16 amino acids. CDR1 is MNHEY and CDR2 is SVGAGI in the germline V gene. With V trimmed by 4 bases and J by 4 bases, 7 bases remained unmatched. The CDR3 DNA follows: TGTGCCAGCAGTTCTGCCGGGACAGGGGTGAATCAGCCCCAGCATTTT. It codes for CASSSAGTGVNQPQHF.

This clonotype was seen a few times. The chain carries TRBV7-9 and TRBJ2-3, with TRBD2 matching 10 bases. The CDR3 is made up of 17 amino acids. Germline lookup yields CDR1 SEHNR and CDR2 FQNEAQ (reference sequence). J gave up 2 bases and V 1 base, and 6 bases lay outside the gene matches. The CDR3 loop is CASSLENSGGTTDTQYF. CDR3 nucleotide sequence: TGTGCCAGCAGCTTAGAAAATAGCGGGGGGACCACAGATACGCAGTATTTT.

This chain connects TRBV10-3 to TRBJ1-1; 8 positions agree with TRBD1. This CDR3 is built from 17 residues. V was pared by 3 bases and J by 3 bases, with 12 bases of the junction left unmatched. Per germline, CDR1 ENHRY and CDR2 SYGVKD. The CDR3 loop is CAISDPHRGVVDTEAFF. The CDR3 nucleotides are TGTGCCATCAGTGATCCCCACAGGGGGGTGGTGGACACTGAAGCTTTCTTT.

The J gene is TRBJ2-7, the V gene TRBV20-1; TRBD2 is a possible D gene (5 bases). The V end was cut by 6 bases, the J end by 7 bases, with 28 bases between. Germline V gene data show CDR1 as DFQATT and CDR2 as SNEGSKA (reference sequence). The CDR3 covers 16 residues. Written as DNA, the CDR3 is TGCAGTGCCAGCCTCAATACGGGATGGTATAGGAATGAGCAGTACTTC. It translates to CSASLNTGWYRNEQYF.

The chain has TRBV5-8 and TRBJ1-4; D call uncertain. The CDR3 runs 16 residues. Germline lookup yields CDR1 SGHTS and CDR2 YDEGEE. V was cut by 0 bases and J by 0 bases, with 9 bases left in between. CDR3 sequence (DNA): TGTGCCAGCAGCTTGGTCGGGCCAGCAACTAATGAAAAACTGTTTTTT. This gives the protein CASSLVGPATNEKLFF.

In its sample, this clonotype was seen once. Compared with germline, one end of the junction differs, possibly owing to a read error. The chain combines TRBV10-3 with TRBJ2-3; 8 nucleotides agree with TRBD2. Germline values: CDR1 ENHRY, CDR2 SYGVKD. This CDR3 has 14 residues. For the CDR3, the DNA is TGTGCCATCAGTAGCGGGAGCCGGGGAGATGCGCAGTATTTT. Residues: CAISSGSRGDAQYF.

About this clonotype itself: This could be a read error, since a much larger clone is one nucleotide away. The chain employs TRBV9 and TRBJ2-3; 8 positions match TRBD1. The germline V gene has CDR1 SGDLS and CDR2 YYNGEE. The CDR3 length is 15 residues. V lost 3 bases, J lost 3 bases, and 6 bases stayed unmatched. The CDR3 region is CASSAGGYPTDTQYF. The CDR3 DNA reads TGTGCCAGCAGCGCAGGGGGCTACCCAACAGATACGCAGTATTTT.

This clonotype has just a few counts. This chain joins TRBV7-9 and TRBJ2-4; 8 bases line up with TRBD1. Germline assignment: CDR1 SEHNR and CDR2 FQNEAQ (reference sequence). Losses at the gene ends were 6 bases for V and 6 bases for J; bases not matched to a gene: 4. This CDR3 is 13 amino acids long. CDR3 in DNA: TGTGCCAGCAGTGGACAGGGCATAAACATTCAGTACTTC. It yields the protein CASSGQGINIQYF.

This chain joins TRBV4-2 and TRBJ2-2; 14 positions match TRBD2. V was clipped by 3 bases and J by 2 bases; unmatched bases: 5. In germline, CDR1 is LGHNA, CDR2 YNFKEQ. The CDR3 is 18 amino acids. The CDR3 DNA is TGTGCCAGCAGCCAGCGACTAGCGGGGGGGCCAAACACCGGGGAGCTGTTTTTT. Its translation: CASSQRLAGGPNTGELFF.

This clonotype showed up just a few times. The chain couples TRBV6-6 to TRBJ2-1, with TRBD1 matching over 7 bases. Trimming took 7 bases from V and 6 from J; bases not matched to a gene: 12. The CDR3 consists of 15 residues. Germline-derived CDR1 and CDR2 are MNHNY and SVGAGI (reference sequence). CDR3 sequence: CASKVDRVEGNEQFF. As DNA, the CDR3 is TGTGCCAGCAAAGTCGACAGGGTAGAGGGCAATGAGCAGTTCTTC.